This T cell receptor beta chain was profiled in a study of cytomegalovirus exposure and HLA in healthy donors (TCRdb year 2017). Background for the entire study: In an earlier analysis of fewer than 750 of the donors, less than 350 Gb of sequence data and about 110 million unique TCR beta sequences from 180 million or so T cells were reported. The study aimed to test whether signatures of past pathogen exposure could be identified by cataloging public T cell receptors. Typing coverage differed by locus: A, B, C, DRB1 and DQB1 were typed in roughly 620-630 donors, DQA1 in 522, DPA1 in some 570, and DPB1 in around 490. The genetic ancestry cluster associated with self-reported Caucasian donors included about 84% of the roughly 400 genotyped donors. Donor age, sex, ethnicity and CMV serostatus were compiled alongside the repertoire data. HLA typing covered class I and class II loci at four-digit resolution. To predict cytomegalovirus infection status, the study brought together high-throughput TCR immunosequencing, statistical association of individual TCRs with disease status, and machine learning. Along with the roughly 670-subject first cohort, a separate validation cohort of about 110 different subjects was used. About 310 gigabases of sequencing data and some 85 million unique TCR sequences were included in an early release covering about 700 HLA-typed donors. In a later genetic analysis, genome-wide SNP genotypes for about three fifths of the roughly 670 donors were used, and that subset was treated as a discovery cohort. The T cell repertoires of 670 or so subjects were profiled by immunosequencing and related to cytomegalovirus serostatus. Among roughly 400 genotyped donors of the cohort, an average of approximately 240,000 unique TCR beta nucleotide sequences was sequenced per donor, of which about 18% were non-productive. Several DR-DQ haplotypes were treated as single units for association and clustering because of strong linkage in the cohort. A later analysis re-analyzed previously published TCR beta repertoires from hundreds of donors and added high-resolution HLA genotyping to study TCR occurrence patterns. All discovery cohort repertoires had been generated using a single sequencing platform. An earlier analysis of fewer than 750 of the donors used high-throughput TCR beta sequencing to judge whether each TCR beta V gene segment behaved as functional or pseudogenic. Rather than using new phenotypic data, the later analysis identified candidate immune exposures from TCR beta sequences and from how often those sequences occurred across donors.

The germline V gene (reference sequence) yields LNHDA for CDR1 and SQIVND for CDR2. Including the terminal cysteine and phenylalanine, the CDR3 comprises 16 residues. This entry keeps only the CDR3 DNA: 48 bases, framed from base 1. The junction shows trimming of 10 bases on V and 4 bases on J, plus 23 bases between the germline ends. Concerning this clone: The antigen this receptor binds is unknown. No qualities accompany the bases; no much larger clone lies one base away.

In total, roughly 710 healthy bone marrow donors made up the cohort. At the time of sampling, every cohort member was nominally healthy, though immune exposures that went unrecorded were likely present. Of the 700 or so cohort members, about 290 had a positive CMV serostatus and 350 to 450 had a negative one, while no CMV serostatus was recorded for the donor. Every donor gave a peripheral blood sample, and the peripheral blood mononuclear cells from that sample were used for TCR beta sequencing. The Qiagen DNeasy Blood Extraction Kit was used to extract genomic DNA from the blood cell samples. Summary of the overall study and its limitations: In vitro tests confirmed that a few of the cytomegalovirus-associated TCR beta chains recognize cytomegalovirus antigens. V-gene and J-gene trimming of TCR beta chains was associated with a missense DCLRE1C variant in a later genetic analysis, and the association was replicated in an independent cohort. The presence/absence analyses assumed that sequencing depth was roughly uniform across donors, and that assumption may not be true. HLA typing was unavailable for some donors at each locus, so association tests used only the typed subset. Across donors, most TCR sequences were observed very rarely, whereas some public TCRs were present in many individuals. In a later analysis, several top co-occurrence clusters were reported to appear linked to parvovirus B19, influenza, CMV and Epstein-Barr virus. The classifier was reported to diagnose cytomegalovirus status with high specificity and sensitivity in both the original cohort and the validation cohort. A later analysis associated roughly 17,000 TCR beta sequences with specific HLA alleles at a false discovery rate of 0.05. A further reported finding was that TCR beta sequences accurately predicted the HLA-A and HLA-B alleles for most subjects in the first cohort. A later analysis found that HLA-associated TCR beta chains were more clonally expanded and had lower generation probabilities than equally common non-associated chains. According to the authors, the approach could potentially be generalized to other disease states and immunological phenotypes. Because the 87-base-pair reads could not distinguish some IMGT-functional V segments, including TRBV6-2 and TRBV6-3, those segments were excluded. Linkage disequilibrium might explain the correlated functional status among segregating V segments, but an unknown experimental factor could not be ruled out. For the cohort, immune exposure information was limited to CMV serostatus. A later analysis found that most CMV-associated TCR beta chains appeared HLA-restricted, with HLA associations seemingly driven largely by CMV exposure. A total of about 150 TCR beta chains were listed by the study as associated with cytomegalovirus. In this cohort, only TCR beta chains were sequenced, and detectable features were limited by the absence of alpha or paired-chain data. Assigning TCR associations to individual alleles was difficult when HLA alleles, especially DR and DQ, strongly co-occurred. A later analysis found that TCR association rates varied across HLA loci, with DRB1 alleles showing the most associated TCRs and HLA-C alleles the fewest. Compared with the approximately 720-donor mean, donors in an Asian-associated ancestry cluster had fewer N-insertions in productive TCRs, according to a later genetic analysis. The earlier analysis of approximately 560 of the donors excluded seventeen rarely observed V segments, including chromosome 9 orphons, because counts were too low. In an earlier analysis of more than 450 of the donors, most TCR beta V segments were observed in productive rearrangements about 87% or about 30% of the time, broadly matching IMGT annotations. The sequencing pipeline was judged likely to have produced a cluster of highly shared sequence variants as a technical artifact.

The method behind the library was the immunoSEQ multiplex PCR assay. The multiplex PCR relied on a mix of 60 forward primers for TCR Vbeta segments and 13 reverse primers for TCR Jbeta segments. The CDR3 region of rearranged TCR beta genes was amplified from genomic DNA by a multiplex PCR assay. On the Illumina HiSeq System, the amplified TCR beta libraries were sequenced as 87-base-pair reads. The authors' pipeline ran thus. A later analysis tallied 70 million to 100 million unique TCR beta chains across the 666 repertoires, and about 10 million of those chains were shared by two or more donors. To remove PCR and sequencing errors, raw reads were error-corrected and collapsed into unique sequences using a nearest-neighbor algorithm that merged closely related sequences. To assign V, D and J gene segments, CDR3 sequences were aligned to IMGT reference sequences. Each retained sequence needed at least a six-nucleotide match to both a V gene segment and a J gene segment. Rearrangements were classified as productive when the CDR3 lacked stop codons and remained in frame with V and J, and all other rearrangements were classified as non-productive. CDR3 was defined according to IMGT convention as the region running from the second conserved V-encoded cysteine to the conserved J-encoded phenylalanine. The earlier analysis of about 610 of the donors excluded sequences that lacked an unambiguous match to a single V gene segment. In an earlier analysis of a few hundred of the donors, V segments were called functional above 56.7% productive rearrangements and were called segregating when the between-donor standard deviation exceeded 5%. A statistical classification framework was developed to diagnose cytomegalovirus status using the catalog of TCR beta chain sequences. In a later analysis, TCR nucleotide sequences were compared against IMGT/GENE-DB human TR gene sequences so that V and J genes could be assigned. A later analysis assigned CDR3 sequences and most-parsimonious VDJ recombination scenarios with the TCRdist pipeline. In a later analysis, every TCR beta chain was defined by the combination of its CDR3 amino acid sequence and its V-gene family, and reads without a unique V-gene family were dropped. A later analysis removed 592 highly shared, low-generation-probability nucleotide sequences to deal with suspected cross-contamination and a sequencing artifact. For each public chain, a later analysis derived a clonal expansion index from normalized ranks of inferred template counts within each repertoire. Generation probabilities in a later analysis came from a VDJ recombination model fitted to out-of-frame rearrangements, and those results were checked against IGoR. In a later analysis, TCR-TCR, TCR-HLA and TCR-CMV co-occurrence was scored with hypergeometric tests, and a repertoire-size bias correction was applied to TCR pairs. A later analysis estimated false discovery rates by permuting HLA or CMV assignments 20 times. In a later analysis, co-occurring TCRs were grouped using DBSCAN, and TCRdist sequence similarity was added for clustering within HLA-allele-positive subsets. For co-occurrence clustering, repertoires with fewer than 30,000 or more than 120,000 public chains were excluded, along with five repertoires with anomalous nucleotide sharing. TCRdb provides this immuneACCESS table in a form limited to in-frame rearrangements. Some clones are lacking; in checked studies, under half of them reflect an unresolved V gene, and why the rest are absent is not known. V and J calls and clone size are those listed in that table; D and trimming were worked out from the DNA. The sample data list 42,000 or so clones, and roughly half of these were observed just once. Roughly 12% of the sample comes from the top ten.

The chain was built from TRBV19 and TRBJ1-3; a tentative D match to TRBD1 spans 6 bases. Material for sequencing was PBMCs. This TCR derives from a human donor in good health. The CDR3 protein: CATGGATRIPGNTIYF. The nucleotide sequence is TGTGCCACGGGGGGGGCGACGCGAATTCCAGGAAACACCATATATTTT.